This T cell receptor beta chain was found in a study of cytomegalovirus exposure and HLA in healthy donors. In this sample, this clone turned up once. Its antigen is unidentified. Study results and limitations: In a later analysis, HLA-C alleles had the fewest associated TCRs, DRB1 alleles the most.

13 Jbeta primers and 60 Vbeta primers were used for the PCR. Using immunoSEQ multiplex PCR, the repertoire was profiled, and TCRdb retains in-frame clones only, with some absent. Among 150,000 to 200,000 clones listed, approximately 80% were seen once. The clonotype was recovered from a woman aged 25 to 39 in good health and CMV-seronegative. Input material: PBMCs.

The CDR3 region has the DNA TGTGCCATCAGGGGGACTAGCGGCAATGAGCAGTTCTTC. Its protein is CAIRGTSGNEQFF. The V and J genes are TRBV10-3 and TRBJ2-1, with 11 positions matching TRBD2. The CDR3 consists of 13 residues. CDR1 and CDR2 (germline): ENHRY, SYGVKD. J lost 6 bases, V lost 6 bases, and 1 base had no gene match.